The clone carrying this TCR beta chain was observed a single time. The antigen remains unidentified. The entry originates in a study of cytomegalovirus exposure and HLA in healthy donors. 13 Jbeta primers and 60 Vbeta primers were used for the PCR. Libraries were prepared by immunoSEQ multiplex PCR; TCRdb keeps only in-frame clonotypes and omits some of them. The sample holds approximately 97,000 clones, around 82% seen once. Trimming at V came to 3 bases and at J to 2 bases, leaving 8 bases not matched to a gene. This CDR3 has 17 residues. In germline, CDR1 is SGHKS, CDR2 YYEKEE (reference sequence). The study, taken as a whole, reports: 164 TCR beta chains were listed as cytomegalovirus-associated. An analysis that was carried out later associated 16,951 TCR beta sequences with HLA alleles at 0.05 false discovery rate.

The chain joins TRBV5-5 to TRBJ2-3; TRBD2 matches 11 bases. The receptor was isolated from a man aged 40-49 years in good health and CMV-seropositive. The sequencing input was PBMCs. In nucleotides, the CDR3 is TGTGCCAGCAGCTCCCTCCCTAGCGGGGGGAACACAGATACGCAGTATTTT. Its protein is CASSSLPSGGNTDTQYF. Complete variable domain (other parts from reference TRBV5-5 and TRBJ2-3): DAGVTQSPTHLIKTRGQQVTLRCSPISGHKSVSWYQQVLGQGPQFIFQYYEKEERGRGNFPDRFSARQFPNYSSELNVNALLLGDSALYLCASSSLPSGGNTDTQYFGPGTRLTVL.